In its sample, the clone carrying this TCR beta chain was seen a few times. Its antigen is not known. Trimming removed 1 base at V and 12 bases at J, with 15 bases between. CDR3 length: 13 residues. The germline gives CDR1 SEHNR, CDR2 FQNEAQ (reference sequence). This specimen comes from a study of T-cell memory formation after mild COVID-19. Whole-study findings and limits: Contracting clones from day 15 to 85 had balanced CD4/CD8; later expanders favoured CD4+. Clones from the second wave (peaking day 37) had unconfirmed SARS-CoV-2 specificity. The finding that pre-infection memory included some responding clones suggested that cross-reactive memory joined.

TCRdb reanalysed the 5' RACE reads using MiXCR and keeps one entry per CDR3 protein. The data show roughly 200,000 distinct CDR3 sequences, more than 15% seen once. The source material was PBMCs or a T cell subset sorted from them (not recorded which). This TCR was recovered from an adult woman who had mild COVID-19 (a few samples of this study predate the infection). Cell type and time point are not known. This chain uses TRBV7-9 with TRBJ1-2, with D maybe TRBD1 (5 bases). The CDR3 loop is CASSLVPPGDHTF. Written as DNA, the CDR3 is TGTGCCAGCAGCTTAGTCCCCCCCGGGGACCACACCTTC.